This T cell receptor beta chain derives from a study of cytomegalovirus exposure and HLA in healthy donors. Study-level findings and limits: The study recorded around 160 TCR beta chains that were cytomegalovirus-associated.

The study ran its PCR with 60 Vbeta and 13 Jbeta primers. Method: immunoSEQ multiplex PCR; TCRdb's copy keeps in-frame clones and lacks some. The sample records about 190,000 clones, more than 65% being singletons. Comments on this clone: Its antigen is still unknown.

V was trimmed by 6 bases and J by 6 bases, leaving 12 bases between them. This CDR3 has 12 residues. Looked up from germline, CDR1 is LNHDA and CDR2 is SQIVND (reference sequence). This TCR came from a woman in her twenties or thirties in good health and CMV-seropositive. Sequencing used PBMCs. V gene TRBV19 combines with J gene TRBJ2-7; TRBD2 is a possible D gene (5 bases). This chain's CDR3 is CASSLLGGEQYF. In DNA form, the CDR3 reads TGTGCCAGTAGCCTACTCGGAGGCGAGCAGTACTTC.